This T cell receptor (beta chain) is from a study of OX40 agonist ivuxolimab in advanced cancers. Study-level background: Enrolled patients in dose escalation had cancers that were hepatocellular carcinoma, melanoma, renal cell or head and neck cancer.

The CDR3 is 15 amino acids. Germline V CDR1 and CDR2: SGHNT, YYREEE (reference sequence). Assay used: immunoSEQ multiplex PCR; TCRdb lists only in-frame clones, some missing. The sample shows about 86,000 clones, roughly nine tenths of them seen only once. About this clone: One junction end does not reproduce the germline sequence, and a read error may be involved.

Autoimmune disease history or systemic immunosuppression was exclusionary. The gene calls are TRBV5-4 and TRBJ2-5, with no clear D. This clonotype originated in an adult with an advanced solid tumor such as melanoma, head and neck, liver or kidney cancer. This specimen was CD4+ or CD8+ T cells sorted from blood, taken in a trial of the OX40 agonist ivuxolimab. CDR3 protein: CASSLSFGGREAQYF. Written as DNA, the CDR3 is TGTGCCAGCAGCTTGAGTTTCGGCGGAAGAGAGGCCCAGTACTTC.